These 13 T cell receptor beta chains came from one sample sequenced in a study of cytomegalovirus exposure and HLA in healthy donors (dated by TCRdb to about 2017). Library construction relied on the immunoSEQ multiplex PCR assay. A mixture of 60 forward primers for TCR Vbeta segments and 13 reverse primers for TCR Jbeta segments was used in the multiplex PCR. TCRdb holds this immuneACCESS table with in-frame rearrangements only. Some clones are missing; in checked studies, unresolved V genes explain under half, and the rest has no known cause. The sample table holds some 150,000 clones, of which nearly 80% were seen once. Of the sample, approximately 2.9% falls within the top ten clones. Specimen: PBMCs. The receptors derive from a man aged 35 to 55 in good health and CMV-seropositive.

This CDR3 reads CASSFTRDSSYEQYF. The CDR3, as DNA: TGTGCCAGCAGCTTCACCCGAGACAGCTCCTACGAGCAGTACTTC. The V gene is TRBV7-9, the J gene TRBJ2-7; weak D call: TRBD1 (5 bases). V shed 3 bases and J shed 0 bases, with 12 bases lying between them. The CDR3 sequence is 15 residues long. From germline, CDR1 is SEHNR and CDR2 FQNEAQ (reference sequence).

V is TRBV19 and J is TRBJ1-1; possible D gene TRBD1, 5 bases. Per germline, CDR1 LNHDA and CDR2 SQIVND (reference sequence). V gave up 5 bases and J gave up 0 bases, with 19 bases separating them. The CDR3 loop spans 17 amino acids. CDR3 sequence: CASSLPPAGHLNTEAFF. The DNA of the CDR3 is TGTGCCAGTAGTTTGCCCCCGGCAGGACACCTGAACACTGAAGCTTTCTTT.

The chain joins TRBV7-2 to TRBJ2-1; perhaps TRBD2 as D (6 bases). Trimming left V 1 base short and J 7 bases short, with 23 bases between. There are 18 residues in the CDR3. Germline V gene lookup returns CDR1 SGHTA and CDR2 FQGNSA. The CDR3: CASSLEVWGDPLLNEQFF. DNA of the CDR3: TGTGCCAGCAGCTTAGAGGTTTGGGGGGACCCCTTATTAAATGAGCAGTTCTTC.

The gene calls are TRBV30 and TRBJ1-2, with 11 bases lining up with TRBD1. CDR3 length equals 16 residues. The germline V gene has CDR1 GTSNPN and CDR2 SVGIG (reference sequence). Trimming cost V 1 base and J 2 bases; bases outside gene matches: 6. The CDR3 DNA reads as TGTGCCTGGAGTGCAGGACAGGGGGCGTTAAACTATGGCTACACCTTC. It yields the protein CAWSAGQGALNYGYTF. Together with reference TRBV30 and TRBJ1-2, the CDR3 gives the full variable domain: SQTIHQWPATLVQPVGSPLSLECTVEGTSNPNLYWYRQAAGRGLQLLFYSVGIGQISSEVPQNLSASRPQDRQFILSSKKLLLSDSGFYLCAWSAGQGALNYGYTFGSGTRLTVV.

The V call is TRBV7-8, the J call TRBJ1-4, with a possible D match to TRBD1 (6 bases). Deletions cut 5 bases from V and 0 bases from J, with 16 bases between. Germline CDR1 reads SGHVS; CDR2 reads FQNEAQ. The CDR3 runs 17 residues. The CDR3 protein is CASSARQAVATNEKLFF. DNA of the CDR3: TGTGCCAGCAGCGCGAGACAGGCCGTTGCAACTAATGAAAAACTGTTTTTT.

This rearrangement joins TRBV5-4 to TRBJ1-1; D may be TRBD1 (5 bases). V was trimmed by 0 bases and J by 5 bases, leaving 11 bases between them. This CDR3 region has 14 residues. The germline V gene encodes CDR1 SGHNT and CDR2 YYREEE (reference sequence). The CDR3 region is CASSLDQGGTEAFF. In nucleotides, the CDR3 is TGTGCCAGCAGCTTGGATCAGGGAGGAACTGAAGCTTTCTTT.

V is TRBV11-3 and J is TRBJ2-1; 7 bases line up with TRBD1. Trimming removed 5 bases from V and 3 bases from J; junction bases left unmatched: 7. There are 15 residues in the CDR3. The germline V gene encodes CDR1 SGHNT and CDR2 YENEEA. This CDR3 is CASSPRQGVYNEQFF. The CDR3 nucleotides read TGTGCCAGCAGCCCCCGACAGGGCGTCTACAATGAGCAGTTCTTC.

This chain uses TRBV18 with TRBJ1-5; D possibly corresponds to TRBD1 (6 bases). Germline assignment: CDR1 KGHSH and CDR2 LQKENI. CDR3 length: 14 amino acids. Deletions cut 4 bases from V and 4 bases from J, with 11 bases between. The CDR3 region is CASSLGQRNQPQHF. CDR3 bases: TGTGCCAGCTCACTAGGACAGAGGAATCAGCCCCAGCATTTT.

J is TRBJ2-7 and V is TRBV5-1, with D tentatively TRBD1 (6 bases). The CDR3 totals 15 residues. Trimming took off 2 bases at V and 2 bases at J, with 14 bases between the two ends. CDR1 and CDR2 from the germline V gene are SGHRS and YFSETQ. The CDR3 region has the DNA TGCGCCAGCAGCTTAAGGGGGACGTCTCCCTACGAGCAGTACTTC. Protein sequence: CASSLRGTSPYEQYF.

The chain couples TRBV7-7 to TRBJ2-1; 10 bases are shared with TRBD2. CDR3 length: 16 amino acids. J gave up 5 bases and V 5 bases, and 9 bases lay outside the gene matches. Germline CDR1 and CDR2: SSHAT and FNYEAQ (reference sequence). The CDR3 region is CASSALLAGSHNEQFF. The CDR3 DNA reads TGTGCCAGCAGCGCTCTACTAGCGGGATCCCACAATGAGCAGTTCTTC.

This clone was detected a few times. The chain links TRBV27 to TRBJ2-3; TRBD2 aligns across 7 bases. From germline, CDR1 is MNHEY and CDR2 SMNVEV (reference sequence). The CDR3 has 17 amino acids. V lost 6 bases, J lost 2 bases, and 14 bases stayed unmatched. The CDR3 sequence is CASSPPRAGTFTDTQYF. CDR3 DNA: TGTGCCAGCAGCCCCCCCCGAGCGGGGACCTTCACAGATACGCAGTATTTT.

The chain recombines TRBV19 with TRBJ2-7, with D uncertain. The V and J ends lost 5 bases and 0 bases respectively, with 11 bases between them. The CDR3 length is 14 residues. In germline, CDR1 is LNHDA, CDR2 SQIVND (reference sequence). DNA for the CDR3: TGTGCCAGTAGTCGTCCAGGTAGCTCCTACGAGCAGTACTTC. This encodes CASSRPGSSYEQYF.

This clone was observed a few times. The chain couples TRBV10-3 to TRBJ2-7, with 9 bases matching TRBD1. The CDR3 is made up of 17 amino acids. The junction had 13 bases not matched to a gene; V was cut back by 6 bases and J by 1 base. Germline assignment: CDR1 ENHRY and CDR2 SYGVKD. CDR3 in amino acids: CAIRLPPRDRVSYEQYF. The CDR3, as DNA: TGTGCCATCAGGCTCCCCCCCCGGGACAGGGTATCCTACGAGCAGTACTTC.